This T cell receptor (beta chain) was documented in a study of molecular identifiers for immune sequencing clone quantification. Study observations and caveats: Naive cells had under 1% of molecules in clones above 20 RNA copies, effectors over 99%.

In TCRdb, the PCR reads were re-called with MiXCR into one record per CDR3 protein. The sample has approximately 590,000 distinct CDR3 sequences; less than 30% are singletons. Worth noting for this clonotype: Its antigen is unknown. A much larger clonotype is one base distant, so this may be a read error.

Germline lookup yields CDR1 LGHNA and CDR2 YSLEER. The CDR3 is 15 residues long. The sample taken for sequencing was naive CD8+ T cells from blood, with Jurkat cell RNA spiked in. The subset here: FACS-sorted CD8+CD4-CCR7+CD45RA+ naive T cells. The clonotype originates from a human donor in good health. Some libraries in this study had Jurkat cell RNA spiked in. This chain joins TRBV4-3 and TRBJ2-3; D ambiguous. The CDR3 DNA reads TGCGCCGGCAGCCCCGGACCGATGGAGTCGGATACGCAGTATTTT. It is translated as CAGSPGPMESDTQYF.